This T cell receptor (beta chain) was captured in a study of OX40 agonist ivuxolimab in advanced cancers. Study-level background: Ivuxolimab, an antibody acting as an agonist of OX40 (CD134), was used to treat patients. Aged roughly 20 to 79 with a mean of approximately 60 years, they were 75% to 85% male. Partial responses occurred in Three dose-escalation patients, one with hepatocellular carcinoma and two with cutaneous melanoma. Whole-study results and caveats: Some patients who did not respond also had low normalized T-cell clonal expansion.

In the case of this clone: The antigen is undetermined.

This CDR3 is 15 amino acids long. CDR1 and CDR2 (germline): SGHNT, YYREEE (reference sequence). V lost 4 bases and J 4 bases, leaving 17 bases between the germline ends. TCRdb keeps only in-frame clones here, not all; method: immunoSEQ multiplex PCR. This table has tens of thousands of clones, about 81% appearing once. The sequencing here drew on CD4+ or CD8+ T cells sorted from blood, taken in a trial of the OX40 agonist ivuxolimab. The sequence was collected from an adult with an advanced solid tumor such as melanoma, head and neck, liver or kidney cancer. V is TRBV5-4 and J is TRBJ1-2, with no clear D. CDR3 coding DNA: TGTGCCAGCAGCCGTAACGGTCGTCTTGGCTATGGCTACACCTTC. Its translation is CASSRNGRLGYGYTF.